The rows below give T cell receptor beta chains drawn from one sample of a study of T cells in Graves' hyperthyroidism and ophthalmopathy. Via MiXCR, TCRdb re-called the multiplex PCR reads, giving one row per CDR3 protein. This table holds more than 500,000 distinct CDR3 sequences, roughly 15% found once. What was sequenced was blood. These receptors originate from a woman aged 40 to 49 with Graves' ophthalmopathy. CDR3s include the opening cysteine and the closing phenylalanine or tryptophan. A D gene is named only where the DNA matches it firmly. The size entry is marked missing in some rows and otherwise reads once, few, many or a size class.

j_call v_call d_call clone_size cdr3_aa cdr3_nt
TRBJ2-5 TRBV11-1 TRBD2 NA CASSLAYETSVPETQYF TGTGCCAGCAGCTTAGCCTACGAAACTAGCGTCCCGGAGACCCAGTACTTC
TRBJ1-5 TRBV6-1 NA many CASSKYQGEPQHF TGTGCCAGCAGTAAATACCAGGGAGAGCCCCAGCATTTT
TRBJ2-5 TRBV20-1 NA NA CSARDSGTDQETQYF TGCAGTGCTAGAGATTCAGGCACAGACCAAGAGACCCAGTACTTC
TRBJ2-7 TRBV18 TRBD2 NA CASSPVGTRDEQYF TGTGCCAGCTCACCAGTTGGGACTAGAGACGAGCAGTACTTC
TRBJ1-2 TRBV19 NA many CASSISDYGYTF TGTGCCAGTAGTATATCAGACTATGGCTACACCTTC
TRBJ2-3 TRBV5-1 TRBD1 few CASSLGDRGDTQYF TGCGCCAGCAGCTTGGGGGACAGGGGAGATACGCAGTATTTT
TRBJ1-2 TRBV12-3/TRBV12-4 TRBD1 many CASSADRGFSYGYTF TGTGCCAGCAGTGCCGACAGGGGGTTTAGCTATGGCTACACCTTC
TRBJ1-5 TRBV30 NA many CAWSRQNSNQPQHF TGTGCCTGGAGTCGCCAAAATAGCAATCAGCCCCAGCATTTT
TRBJ2-3 TRBV6-6 TRBD1 many CASSYTTTGQADPDTQYF TGTGCCAGCAGTTACACTACAACGGGACAGGCTGACCCAGATACGCAGTATTTT
TRBJ1-1 TRBV19 NA many CASSYASTEAFF TGTGCCAGTTCTTACGCCTCCACTGAAGCTTTCTTT
TRBJ2-2 TRBV4-1 NA NA CASSQDSRANTGELFF TGCGCCAGCAGCCAAGACTCCCGCGCGAACACCGGGGAGCTGTTTTTT
TRBJ2-5 TRBV27 TRBD2 NA CASKTSGMKTQYF TGTGCCAGCAAGACTAGCGGGATGAAGACCCAGTACTTC
TRBJ1-2 TRBV3-1 NA few CASSQDTRMTYGYTF TGTGCCAGCAGCCAAGATACTCGGATGACCTATGGCTACACCTTC
TRBJ2-5 TRBV20-1 TRBD1 few CSARDRSQGVQETQYF TGCAGTGCTAGGGATCGATCTCAGGGGGTCCAAGAGACCCAGTACTTC
TRBJ1-2 TRBV5-4 NA few CASSGDALGNYGYTF TGTGCCAGCAGCGGGGACGCCCTTGGGAACTATGGCTACACCTTC
TRBJ2-7 TRBV9 TRBD2 NA CASSPGGGVHYEQYF TGTGCCAGCAGCCCCGGGGGGGGGGTCCACTACGAGCAGTACTTC
TRBJ1-1 TRBV4-1 TRBD1 NA CASSQDPNRGGDTEAFF TGCGCCAGCAGCCAAGATCCAAACAGGGGAGGGGACACTGAAGCTTTCTTT
TRBJ1-3 TRBV28 NA many CASSQSGGARNTIYF TGTGCCAGCAGTCAAAGCGGGGGGGCCCGAAACACCATATATTTT
TRBJ1-2 TRBV20-1 TRBD1 many CSARGAGDSYGYTF TGCAGTGCTAGAGGCGCTGGGGACAGCTATGGCTACACCTTC
TRBJ2-7 TRBV7-6 NA few CASSLVLGGYGQYF TGTGCCAGCAGCTTAGTTCTAGGCGGCTACGGGCAGTACTTC
TRBJ2-5 TRBV12-3/TRBV12-4 TRBD1 many CASSFGTGEETQYF TGTGCCAGCAGTTTCGGGACAGGGGAAGAGACCCAGTACTTC
TRBJ2-2 TRBV24-1 NA many CATSPRTGELFF TGTGCCACGAGCCCTCGTACCGGGGAGCTGTTTTTT
TRBJ2-5 TRBV6-5 TRBD1 many CASSYSGTGGVETQYF TGTGCCAGCAGTTACTCGGGAACAGGGGGCGTAGAGACCCAGTACTTC
TRBJ1-2 TRBV6-9 TRBD1 many CASSPRRGPNYGYTF TGTGCCAGCAGTCCCCGGAGGGGGCCCAACTATGGCTACACCTTC
TRBJ1-1 TRBV5-1 TRBD1 NA CASSTTGLGTEAFF TGCGCCAGCAGCACGACAGGGCTGGGGACTGAAGCTTTCTTT
TRBJ2-7 TRBV6-5 NA NA CASSYSGVHEQYF TGTGCCAGCAGTTACTCAGGCGTACACGAGCAGTACTTC
TRBJ2-7 TRBV27 TRBD1 many CASRRTGRYEQYF TGTGCCAGCAGGAGGACAGGCCGCTACGAGCAGTACTTC
TRBJ2-7 TRBV5-1 TRBD1 many CASSLAVLRGRDEQYF TGCGCCAGCAGCTTGGCCGTTCTCAGGGGGCGCGACGAGCAGTACTTC
TRBJ1-5 TRBV12-3/TRBV12-4 TRBD1 NA CASSQGTVRQPQHF TGTGCCAGCAGTCAGGGGACAGTTCGTCAGCCCCAGCATTTT
TRBJ1-1 TRBV7-6 NA many CASTSGSGPNTEAFF TGTGCCAGCACCTCTGGGTCGGGCCCTAACACTGAAGCTTTCTTT
TRBJ2-7 TRBV18 TRBD2 once CASSPGLAGVLEQYF TGTGCCAGCTCACCAGGACTAGCGGGAGTTCTCGAGCAGTACTTC
TRBJ2-7 TRBV28 NA NA CASSPEGGTALYEQYF TGTGCCAGCAGTCCGGAAGGGGGGACAGCTCTCTACGAGCAGTACTTC
TRBJ1-2 TRBV12-3/TRBV12-4 NA NA CASTPTPGYGYTF TGTGCCAGCACCCCAACCCCGGGGTATGGCTACACCTTC
TRBJ2-5 TRBV11-3 NA many CASSFLQGGETQYF TGTGCCAGCAGCTTCCTACAGGGGGGGGAGACCCAGTACTTC
TRBJ2-7 TRBV2 TRBD1 many CASGKDRREQYF TGTGCCAGCGGAAAGGACAGGAGGGAGCAGTACTTC
TRBJ1-5 TRBV24-1 NA NA CATSANDRSNQPQHF TGTGCCACCAGTGCCAATGACAGGAGCAATCAGCCCCAGCATTTT
TRBJ1-1 TRBV5-1 NA NA CASSAGPANTEAFF TGCGCCAGCAGCGCGGGTCCAGCGAACACTGAAGCTTTCTTT
TRBJ2-7 TRBV2 NA many CASSEPREAYEQYF TGTGCCAGCAGTGAACCCAGGGAGGCCTACGAGCAGTACTTC
TRBJ2-2 TRBV30 TRBD2 NA CAWRTSGANTGELFF TGTGCCTGGAGAACTAGCGGGGCTAACACCGGGGAGCTGTTTTTT
TRBJ2-5 TRBV27 NA many CASSSGLSLETQYF TGTGCCAGCAGTTCAGGACTTTCTCTTGAGACCCAGTACTTC
TRBJ1-2 TRBV19 NA many CASSKGNYGYTF TGTGCCAGTAGTAAGGGGAACTATGGCTACACCTTC
TRBJ2-5 TRBV28 NA many CASSPQQGVETQYF TGTGCCAGCAGTCCTCAACAGGGTGTGGAGACCCAGTACTTC
TRBJ2-7 TRBV30 TRBD2 many CAWSGLAGDPVGEQYF TGTGCCTGGAGTGGACTAGCAGGAGATCCAGTGGGCGAGCAGTACTTC
TRBJ2-7 TRBV27 TRBD2 NA CASSFSLAGLDYEQYF TGTGCCAGCAGTTTTTCCCTAGCGGGGCTCGACTACGAGCAGTACTTC
TRBJ2-7 TRBV6-5 NA NA CASRLRESPYEQYF TGTGCCAGCAGGTTAAGGGAGAGCCCCTACGAGCAGTACTTC
TRBJ1-5 TRBV6-1 NA many CASRKPGDYQPQHF TGTGCCAGCAGGAAGCCGGGTGACTATCAGCCCCAGCATTTT
TRBJ2-5 TRBV10-3 TRBD2 NA CAISEGRSSGTQETQYF TGTGCCATCAGTGAGGGGAGGAGTAGCGGGACCCAAGAGACCCAGTACTTC
TRBJ2-3 TRBV6-1 TRBD2 NA CASSASSGRDTQYF TGTGCCAGCAGTGCCTCTAGCGGGAGAGATACGCAGTATTTT
TRBJ2-7 TRBV7-8 NA NA CASSFGVTNEQYF TGTGCCAGCAGCTTCGGTGTCACTAACGAGCAGTACTTC
TRBJ2-7 TRBV25-1 TRBD2 NA CASSESSGRTYYEQYF TGTGCCAGCAGTGAATCAAGCGGGAGGACTTATTACGAGCAGTACTTC
TRBJ2-4 TRBV18 NA few CASSPPGSPKNIQYF TGTGCCAGCTCACCACCGGGCAGTCCAAAAAACATTCAGTACTTC
TRBJ2-7 TRBV2 TRBD2 many CASSGSGAWGYEQYF TGTGCCAGCAGTGGTAGCGGGGCTTGGGGCTACGAGCAGTACTTC
TRBJ2-7 TRBV28 NA many CASSLPGQTEQYF TGTGCCAGCAGTCTCCCCGGACAGACAGAGCAGTACTTC
TRBJ2-5 TRBV28 TRBD2 NA CASSPTPGLAVLEQETQYF TGTGCCAGCAGTCCCACCCCGGGGCTAGCGGTCCTCGAACAAGAGACCCAGTACTTC
TRBJ2-7 TRBV9 NA NA CASSVAPGYEQYF TGTGCCAGCAGCGTAGCCCCCGGCTACGAGCAGTACTTC
TRBJ2-7 TRBV28 NA many CASSSDIDSYEQYF TGTGCCAGCAGTAGTGACATAGACTCCTACGAGCAGTACTTC
TRBJ2-7 TRBV11-2 NA NA CASSLEVRATSYEQYF TGTGCCAGCAGCTTAGAGGTCAGGGCGACGTCCTACGAGCAGTACTTC